The table lists the clone carrying this TCR beta chain with a count of one. The target antigen is unknown. The CDR3 covers 16 residues. Between the trimmed V and J ends, which lost 4 bases and 7 bases, there was a span of 21 bases. The germline V gene encodes CDR1 SGHRS and CDR2 YFSETQ. The sample is drawn from a study of cytomegalovirus exposure and HLA in healthy donors. This PCR relied on a set of 60 Vbeta primers and 13 Jbeta primers. The method was immunoSEQ multiplex PCR; TCRdb's version includes in-frame clones alone and lacks a portion of them. The sample shows some 110,000 clones, about 80% of them seen only once. General study findings and limits: It was only CMV serostatus that was available as immune exposure information.

Nominal health characterized the donors when sampled, though unrecorded immune exposures were likely. The source is a man aged 55 to 69 in good health and CMV-seropositive. Source material: PBMCs. This chain joins TRBV5-1 and TRBJ2-1; tentatively, D is TRBD2 (5 bases). The CDR3 loop is CASSTRGSGVWNEQFF. DNA of the CDR3: TGCGCCAGCAGCACCCGGGGAAGTGGGGTTTGGAATGAGCAGTTCTTC.